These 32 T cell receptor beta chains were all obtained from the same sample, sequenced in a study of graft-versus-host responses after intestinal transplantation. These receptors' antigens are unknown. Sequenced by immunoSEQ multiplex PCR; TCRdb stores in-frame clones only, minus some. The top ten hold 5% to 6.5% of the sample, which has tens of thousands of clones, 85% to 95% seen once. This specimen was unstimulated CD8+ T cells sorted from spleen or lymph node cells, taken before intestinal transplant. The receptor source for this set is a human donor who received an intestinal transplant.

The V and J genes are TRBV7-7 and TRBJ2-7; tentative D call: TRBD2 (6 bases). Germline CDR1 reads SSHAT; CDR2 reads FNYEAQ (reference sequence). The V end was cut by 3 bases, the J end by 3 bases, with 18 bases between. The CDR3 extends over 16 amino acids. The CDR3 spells CASSFPRGNANYEQYF. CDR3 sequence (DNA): TGTGCCAGCAGCTTTCCACGGGGGAATGCTAACTACGAGCAGTACTTC. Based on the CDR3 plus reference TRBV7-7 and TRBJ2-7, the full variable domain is GAGVSQSPRYKVTKRGQDVTLRCDPISSHATLYWYQQALGQGPEFLTYFNYEAQPDKSGLPSDRFSAERPEGSISTLTIQRTEQRDSAMYRCASSFPRGNANYEQYFGPGTRLTVT.

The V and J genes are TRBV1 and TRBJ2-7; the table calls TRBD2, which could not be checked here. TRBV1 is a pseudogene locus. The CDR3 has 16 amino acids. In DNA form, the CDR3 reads TGCACCAGCAGCCAGGTGGGACTAGCGAGATCCTACGAGCAGTACTTC. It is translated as CTSSQVGLARSYEQYF.

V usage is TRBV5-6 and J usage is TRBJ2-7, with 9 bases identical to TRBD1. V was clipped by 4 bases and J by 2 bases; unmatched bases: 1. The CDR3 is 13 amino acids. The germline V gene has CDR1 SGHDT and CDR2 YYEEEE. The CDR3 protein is CASSGQGPYEQYF. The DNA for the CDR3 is TGTGCCAGCAGCGGACAGGGGCCCTACGAGCAGTACTTC.

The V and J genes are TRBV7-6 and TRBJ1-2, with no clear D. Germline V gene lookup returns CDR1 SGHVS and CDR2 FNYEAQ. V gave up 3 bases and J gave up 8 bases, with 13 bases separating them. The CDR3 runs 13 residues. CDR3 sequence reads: CASSLAFAMGYTF. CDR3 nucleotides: TGTGCCAGCAGCTTGGCGTTTGCCATGGGCTACACCTTC.

This chain's CDR3 is CASSPGWGSPMPQHF. For the CDR3, the DNA is TGTGCCAGCAGTCCCGGGTGGGGGTCCCCAATGCCCCAGCATTTT. The rearrangement joins TRBV28 to TRBJ1-5; TRBD1 is a possible D gene (5 bases). The germline V gene encodes CDR1 MDHEN and CDR2 SYDVKM. The V end was cut by 5 bases, the J end by 9 bases, with 20 bases between. CDR3 length equals 15 residues.

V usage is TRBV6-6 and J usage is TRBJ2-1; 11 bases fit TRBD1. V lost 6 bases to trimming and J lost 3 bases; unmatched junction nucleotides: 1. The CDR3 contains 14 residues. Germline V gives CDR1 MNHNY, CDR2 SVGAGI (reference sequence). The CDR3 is CASSGTGGYNEQFF. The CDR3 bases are TGTGCCAGCAGCGGGACAGGGGGCTACAATGAGCAGTTCTTC.

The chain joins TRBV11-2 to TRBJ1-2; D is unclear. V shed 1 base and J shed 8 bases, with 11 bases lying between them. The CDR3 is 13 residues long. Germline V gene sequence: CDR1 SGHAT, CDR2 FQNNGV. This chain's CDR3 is CASSLVGMEGYTF. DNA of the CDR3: TGTGCCAGCAGCTTAGTAGGGATGGAAGGCTACACCTTC.

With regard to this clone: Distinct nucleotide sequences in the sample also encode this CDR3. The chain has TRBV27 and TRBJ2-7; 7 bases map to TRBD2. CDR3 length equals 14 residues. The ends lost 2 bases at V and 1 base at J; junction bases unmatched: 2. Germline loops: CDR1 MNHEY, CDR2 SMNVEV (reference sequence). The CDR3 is CASSLTGGSYEQYF. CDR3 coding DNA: TGTGCCAGCAGTTTAACGGGAGGTTCCTACGAGCAGTACTTC.

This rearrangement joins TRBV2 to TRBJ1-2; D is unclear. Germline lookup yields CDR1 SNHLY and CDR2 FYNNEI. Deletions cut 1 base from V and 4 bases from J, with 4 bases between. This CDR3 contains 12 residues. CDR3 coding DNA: TGTGCCAGCAGTGAAGGGCCCTATGGCTACACCTTC. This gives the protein CASSEGPYGYTF.

The CDR3 region is CASSLGTSGSAYEQYF. The CDR3 DNA reads as TGTGCCAGCAGTTTGGGGACTAGCGGGAGCGCCTACGAGCAGTACTTC. This chain links TRBV27 with TRBJ2-5; 14 positions match TRBD2. TRBJ2-7 matches the DNA end more closely, so the J call is doubtful. The CDR3 contains 16 residues. The germline V gene encodes CDR1 MNHEY and CDR2 SMNVEV (reference sequence).

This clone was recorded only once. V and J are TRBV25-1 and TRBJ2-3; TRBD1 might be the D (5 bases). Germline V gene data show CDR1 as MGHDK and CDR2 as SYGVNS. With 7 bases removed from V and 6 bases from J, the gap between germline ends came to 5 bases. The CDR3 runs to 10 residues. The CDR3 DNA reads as TGTGCCAGCAAGGGGGATACGCAGTATTTT. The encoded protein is CASKGDTQYF.

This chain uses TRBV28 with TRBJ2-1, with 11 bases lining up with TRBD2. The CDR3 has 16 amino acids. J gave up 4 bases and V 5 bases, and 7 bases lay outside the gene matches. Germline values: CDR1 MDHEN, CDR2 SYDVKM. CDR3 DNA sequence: TGTGCCAGCAGTATATCCGGGACTAGCGGATACAATGAGCAGTTCTTC. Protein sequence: CASSISGTSGYNEQFF.

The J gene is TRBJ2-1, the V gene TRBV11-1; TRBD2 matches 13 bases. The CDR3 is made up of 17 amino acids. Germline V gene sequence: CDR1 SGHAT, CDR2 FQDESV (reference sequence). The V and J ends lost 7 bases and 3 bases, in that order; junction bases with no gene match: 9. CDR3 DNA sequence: TGTGCCAGCATCGGACTAGCGGGAGCAGCTCTCTACAATGAGCAGTTCTTC. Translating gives CASIGLAGAALYNEQFF.

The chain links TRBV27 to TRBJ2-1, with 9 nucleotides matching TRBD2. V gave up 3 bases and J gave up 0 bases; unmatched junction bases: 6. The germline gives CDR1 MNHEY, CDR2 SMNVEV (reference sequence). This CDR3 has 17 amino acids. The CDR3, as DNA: TGTGCCAGCAGTTTCGTTAGCGGGGGTCTCTCCTACAATGAGCAGTTCTTC. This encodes CASSFVSGGLSYNEQFF.

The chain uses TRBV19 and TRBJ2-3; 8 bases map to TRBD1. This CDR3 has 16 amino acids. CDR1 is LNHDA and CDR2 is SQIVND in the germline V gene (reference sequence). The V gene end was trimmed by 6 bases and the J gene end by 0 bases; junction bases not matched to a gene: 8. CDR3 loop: CASRPSQGASTDTQYF. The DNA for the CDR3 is TGTGCCAGTAGGCCATCTCAGGGGGCAAGCACAGATACGCAGTATTTT.

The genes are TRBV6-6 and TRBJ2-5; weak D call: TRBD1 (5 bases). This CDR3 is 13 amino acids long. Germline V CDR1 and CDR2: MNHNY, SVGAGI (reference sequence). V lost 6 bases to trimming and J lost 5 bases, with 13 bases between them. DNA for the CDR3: TGTGCCAGCAGGGACAACGCAGGGGAGACCCAGTACTTC. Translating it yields CASRDNAGETQYF.

CDR3: CASQPMGRGNTGELFF. DNA of the CDR3: TGTGCCAGCCAACCCATGGGCAGGGGGAACACCGGGGAGCTGTTTTTT. The rearrangement joins TRBV6-6 to TRBJ2-2; D might be TRBD1 (6 bases). There are 16 residues in the CDR3. CDR1 is MNHNY and CDR2 is SVGAGI in the germline V gene (reference sequence). V lost 8 bases and J 1 base, leaving 17 bases between the germline ends.

The CDR3 nucleotides read TGTGCCAGCAGCTTAGTTAGCTCCTACAATGAGCAGTTCTTC. It yields the protein CASSLVSSYNEQFF. The genes are TRBV7-6 and TRBJ2-1; D is ambiguous. Trimming took off 1 base at V and 0 bases at J, with 4 bases between the two ends. CDR1 is SGHVS, CDR2 FNYEAQ, per germline. CDR3 size: 14 residues.

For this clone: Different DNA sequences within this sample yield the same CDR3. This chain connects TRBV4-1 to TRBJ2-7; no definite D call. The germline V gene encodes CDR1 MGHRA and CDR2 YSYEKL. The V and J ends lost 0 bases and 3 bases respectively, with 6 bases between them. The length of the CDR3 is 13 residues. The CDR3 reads CASSQDLGYEQYF. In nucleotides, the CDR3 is TGCGCCAGCAGCCAAGATCTGGGCTACGAGCAGTACTTC.

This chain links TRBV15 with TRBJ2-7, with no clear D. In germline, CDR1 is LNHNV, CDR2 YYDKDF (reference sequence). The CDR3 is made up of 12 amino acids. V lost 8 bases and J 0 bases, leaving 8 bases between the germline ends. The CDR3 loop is CATGTTSYEQYF. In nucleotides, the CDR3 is TGTGCCACCGGAACTACCTCCTACGAGCAGTACTTC.

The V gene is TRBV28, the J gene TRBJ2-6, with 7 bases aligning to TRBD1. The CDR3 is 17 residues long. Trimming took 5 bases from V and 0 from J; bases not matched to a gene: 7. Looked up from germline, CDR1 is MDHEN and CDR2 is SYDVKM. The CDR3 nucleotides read TGTGCCAGCAGTAACCGGGACAGATACTCTGGGGCCAACGTCCTGACTTTC. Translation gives CASSNRDRYSGANVLTF. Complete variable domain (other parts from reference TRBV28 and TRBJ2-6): DVKVTQSSRYLVKRTGEKVFLECVQDMDHENMFWYRQDPGLGLRLIYFSYDVKMKEKGDIPEGYSVSREKKERFSLILESASTNQTSMYLCASSNRDRYSGANVLTFGAGSRLTVL.

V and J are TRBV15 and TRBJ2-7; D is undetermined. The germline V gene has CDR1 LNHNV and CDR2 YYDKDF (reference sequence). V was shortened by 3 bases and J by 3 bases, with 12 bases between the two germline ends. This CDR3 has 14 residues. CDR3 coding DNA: TGTGCCACCAGCAGGTTACGCGACCACTACGAGCAGTACTTC. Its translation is CATSRLRDHYEQYF.

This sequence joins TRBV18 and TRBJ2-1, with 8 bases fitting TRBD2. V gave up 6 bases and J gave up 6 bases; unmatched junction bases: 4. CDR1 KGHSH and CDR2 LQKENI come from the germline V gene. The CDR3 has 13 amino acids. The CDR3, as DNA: TGTGCCAGCTCGACGGGGGGGGGCAATGAGCAGTTCTTC. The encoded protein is CASSTGGGNEQFF.

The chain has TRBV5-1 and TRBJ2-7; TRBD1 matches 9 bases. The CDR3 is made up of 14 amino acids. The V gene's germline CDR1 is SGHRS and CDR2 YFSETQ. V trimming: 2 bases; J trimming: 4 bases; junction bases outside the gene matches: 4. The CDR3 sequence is CASSFGTGQYEQYF. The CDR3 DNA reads TGCGCCAGCAGCTTCGGGACAGGGCAATACGAGCAGTACTTC.

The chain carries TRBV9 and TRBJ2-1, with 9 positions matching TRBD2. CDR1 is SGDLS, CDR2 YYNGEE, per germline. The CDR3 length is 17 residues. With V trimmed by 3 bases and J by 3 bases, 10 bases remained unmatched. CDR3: CASSASGKTSGYNEQFF. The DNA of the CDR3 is TGTGCCAGCAGCGCCTCCGGCAAGACTAGCGGCTACAATGAGCAGTTCTTC.

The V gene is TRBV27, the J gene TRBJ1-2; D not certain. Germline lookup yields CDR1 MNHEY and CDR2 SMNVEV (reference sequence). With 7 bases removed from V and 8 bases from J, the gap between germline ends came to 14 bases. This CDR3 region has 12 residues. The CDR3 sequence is CASTGGSRGYTF. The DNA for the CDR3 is TGTGCCAGCACGGGCGGCTCAAGGGGCTACACCTTC.

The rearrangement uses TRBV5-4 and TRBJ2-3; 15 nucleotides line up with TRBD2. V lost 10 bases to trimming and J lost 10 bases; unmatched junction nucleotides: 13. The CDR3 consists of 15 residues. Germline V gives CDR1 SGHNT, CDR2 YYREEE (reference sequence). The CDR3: CAGRDGLAGGEAQYF. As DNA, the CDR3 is TGTGCCGGCCGAGACGGACTAGCGGGAGGGGAGGCGCAGTATTTT.

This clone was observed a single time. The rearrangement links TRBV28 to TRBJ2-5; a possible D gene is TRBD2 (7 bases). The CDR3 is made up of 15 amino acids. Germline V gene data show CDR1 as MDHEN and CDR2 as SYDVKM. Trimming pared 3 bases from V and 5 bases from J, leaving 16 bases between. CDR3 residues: CASSLGPGGLETQYF. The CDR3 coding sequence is TGTGCCAGCAGTTTGGGACCGGGGGGCCTTGAGACCCAGTACTTC.

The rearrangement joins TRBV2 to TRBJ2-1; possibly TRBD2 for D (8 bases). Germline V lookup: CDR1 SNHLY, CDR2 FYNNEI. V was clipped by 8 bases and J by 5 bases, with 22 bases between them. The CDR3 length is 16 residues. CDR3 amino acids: CASGTESGRANNEQFF. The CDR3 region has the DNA TGTGCCAGCGGGACAGAGAGCGGGAGAGCGAACAATGAGCAGTTCTTC. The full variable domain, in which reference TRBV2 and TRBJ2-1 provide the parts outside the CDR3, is EPEVTQTPSHQVTQMGQEVILRCVPISNHLYFYWYRQILGQKVEFLVSFYNNEISEKSEIFDDQFSVERPDGSNFTLKIRSTKLEDSAMYFCASGTESGRANNEQFFGPGTRLTVL.

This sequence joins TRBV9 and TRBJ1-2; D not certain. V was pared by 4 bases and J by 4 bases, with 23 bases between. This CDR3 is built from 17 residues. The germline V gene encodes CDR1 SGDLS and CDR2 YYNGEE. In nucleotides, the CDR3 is TGTGCCAGCAGCCCCTATCAAAGCAGCGAATTTCCCTATGGCTACACCTTC. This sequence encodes CASSPYQSSEFPYGYTF. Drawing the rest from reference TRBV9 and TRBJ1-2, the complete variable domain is DSGVTQTPKHLITATGQRVTLRCSPRSGDLSVYWYQQSLDQGLQFLIQYYNGEERAKGNILERFSAQQFPDLHSELNLSSLELGDSALYFCASSPYQSSEFPYGYTFGSGTRLTVV.

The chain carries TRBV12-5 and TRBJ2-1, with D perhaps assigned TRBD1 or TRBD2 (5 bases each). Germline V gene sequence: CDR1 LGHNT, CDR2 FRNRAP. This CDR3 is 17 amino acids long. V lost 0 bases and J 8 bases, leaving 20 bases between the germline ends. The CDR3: CASGLVLTTERGYEQFF. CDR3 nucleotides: TGTGCTAGTGGTTTGGTCCTCACCACAGAGAGGGGATATGAGCAGTTCTTC.

This CDR3 is CASSLAGSETTDTQYF. The DNA for the CDR3 is TGTGCCAGCAGCTTAGCTGGTAGCGAGACCACAGATACGCAGTATTTT. The chain combines TRBV13 with TRBJ2-3; D might be TRBD2 (5 bases). There are 16 residues in the CDR3. The germline V and J ends were trimmed by 1 base and 2 bases, with 13 bases remaining between them. Germline CDR1 reads PRHDT; CDR2 reads FYEKMQ (reference sequence). The complete variable domain, with remaining parts taken from reference TRBV13 and TRBJ2-3, reads AAGVIQSPRHLIKEKRETATLKCYPIPRHDTVYWYQQGPGQDPQFLISFYEKMQSDKGSIPDRFSAQQFSDYHSELNMSSLELGDSALYFCASSLAGSETTDTQYFGPGTRLTVL.